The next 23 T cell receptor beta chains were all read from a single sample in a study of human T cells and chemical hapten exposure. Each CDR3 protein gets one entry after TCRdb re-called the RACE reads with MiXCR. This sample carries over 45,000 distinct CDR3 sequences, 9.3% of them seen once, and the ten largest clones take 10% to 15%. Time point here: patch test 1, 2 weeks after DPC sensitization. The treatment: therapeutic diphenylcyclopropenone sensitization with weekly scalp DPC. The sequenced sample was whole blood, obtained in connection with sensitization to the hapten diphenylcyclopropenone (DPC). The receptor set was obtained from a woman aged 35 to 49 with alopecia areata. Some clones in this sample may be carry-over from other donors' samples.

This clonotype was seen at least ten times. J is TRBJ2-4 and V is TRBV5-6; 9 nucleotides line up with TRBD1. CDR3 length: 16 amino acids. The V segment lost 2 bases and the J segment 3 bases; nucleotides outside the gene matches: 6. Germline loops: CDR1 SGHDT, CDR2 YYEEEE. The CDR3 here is CASSLFKDRGKNIQYF. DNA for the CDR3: TGTGCCAGCAGCTTATTCAAGGACAGGGGCAAAAACATTCAGTACTTC.

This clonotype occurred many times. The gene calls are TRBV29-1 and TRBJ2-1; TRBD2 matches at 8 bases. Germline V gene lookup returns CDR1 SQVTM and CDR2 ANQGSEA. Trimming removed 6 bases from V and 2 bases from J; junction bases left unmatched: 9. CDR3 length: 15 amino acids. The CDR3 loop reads CSVLLAGSTYNEQFF. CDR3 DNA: TGCAGCGTCCTCCTAGCGGGTTCGACCTACAATGAGCAGTTCTTC.

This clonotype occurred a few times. The CDR3 spells CAISDSILMGTGEPEAFF. The DNA of the CDR3 is TGTGCCATCAGTGATTCCATCTTGATGGGGACAGGGGAACCTGAAGCTTTCTTT. The genes are TRBV10-3 and TRBJ1-1; TRBD1 aligns across 10 bases. Losses at the gene ends were 3 bases for V and 6 bases for J; bases not matched to a gene: 16. Germline V gene sequence: CDR1 ENHRY, CDR2 SYGVKD. The CDR3 is 18 residues long.

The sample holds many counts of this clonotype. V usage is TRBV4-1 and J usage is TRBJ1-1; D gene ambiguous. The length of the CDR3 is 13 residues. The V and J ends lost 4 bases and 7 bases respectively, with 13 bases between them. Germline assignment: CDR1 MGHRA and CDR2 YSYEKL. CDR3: CASSLTERYEAFF. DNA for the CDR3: TGCGCCAGCAGCCTCACAGAACGCTATGAAGCTTTCTTT.

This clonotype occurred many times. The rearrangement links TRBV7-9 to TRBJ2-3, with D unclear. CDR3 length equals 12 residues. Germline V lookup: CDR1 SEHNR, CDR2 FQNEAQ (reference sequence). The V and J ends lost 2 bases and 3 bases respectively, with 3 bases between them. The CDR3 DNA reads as TGTGCCAGCAGCTTAATGACAGATACGCAGTATTTT. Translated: CASSLMTDTQYF.

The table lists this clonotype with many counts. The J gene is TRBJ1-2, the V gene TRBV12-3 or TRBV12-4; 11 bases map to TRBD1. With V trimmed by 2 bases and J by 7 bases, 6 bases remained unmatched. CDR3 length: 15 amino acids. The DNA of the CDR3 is TGTGCCAGCAGTTTAAGGACAGGGGGCGCGGCTGGCTACACCTTC. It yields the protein CASSLRTGGAAGYTF.

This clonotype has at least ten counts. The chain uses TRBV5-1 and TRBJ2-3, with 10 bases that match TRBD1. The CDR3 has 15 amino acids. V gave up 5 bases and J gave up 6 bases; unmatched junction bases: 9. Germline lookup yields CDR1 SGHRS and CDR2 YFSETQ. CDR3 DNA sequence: TGCGCCAGCAGACAAACCGGGACAGGGGCGGATACGCAGTATTTT. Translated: CASRQTGTGADTQYF.

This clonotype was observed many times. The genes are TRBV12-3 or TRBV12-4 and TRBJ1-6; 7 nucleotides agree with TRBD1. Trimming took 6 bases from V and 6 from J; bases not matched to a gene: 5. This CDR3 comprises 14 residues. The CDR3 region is CASRSTGSNSPLHF. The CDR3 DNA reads TGTGCCAGCAGATCGACAGGGAGTAATTCACCCCTCCACTTT.

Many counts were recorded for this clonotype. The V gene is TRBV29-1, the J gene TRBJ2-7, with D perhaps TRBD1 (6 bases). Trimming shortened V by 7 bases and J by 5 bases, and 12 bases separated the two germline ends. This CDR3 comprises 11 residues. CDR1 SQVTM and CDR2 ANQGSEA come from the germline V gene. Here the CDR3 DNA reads TGCAGCGGGGGACACAAAGACGAGCAGTACTTC. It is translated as CSGGHKDEQYF.

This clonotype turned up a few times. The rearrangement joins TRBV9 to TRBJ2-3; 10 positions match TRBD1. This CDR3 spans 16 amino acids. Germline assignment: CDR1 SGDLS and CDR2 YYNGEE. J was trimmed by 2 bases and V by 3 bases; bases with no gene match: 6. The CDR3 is CASSGTGQGNTDTQYF. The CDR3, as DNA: TGTGCCAGCAGCGGTACGGGACAGGGGAACACAGATACGCAGTATTTT.

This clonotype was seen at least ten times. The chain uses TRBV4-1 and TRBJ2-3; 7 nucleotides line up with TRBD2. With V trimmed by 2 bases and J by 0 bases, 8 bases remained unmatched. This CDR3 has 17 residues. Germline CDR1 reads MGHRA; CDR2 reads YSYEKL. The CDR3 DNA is TGCGCCAGCAGCCAATTTGGTGCGGGGGAAAGCACAGATACGCAGTATTTT. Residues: CASSQFGAGESTDTQYF.

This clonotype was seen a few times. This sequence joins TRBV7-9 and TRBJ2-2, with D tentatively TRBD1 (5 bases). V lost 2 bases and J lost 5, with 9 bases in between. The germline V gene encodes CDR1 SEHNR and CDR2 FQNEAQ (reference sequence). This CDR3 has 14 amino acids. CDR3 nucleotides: TGTGCCAGCAGCTTATCAGGGCTAACCGGGGAGCTGTTTTTT. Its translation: CASSLSGLTGELFF.

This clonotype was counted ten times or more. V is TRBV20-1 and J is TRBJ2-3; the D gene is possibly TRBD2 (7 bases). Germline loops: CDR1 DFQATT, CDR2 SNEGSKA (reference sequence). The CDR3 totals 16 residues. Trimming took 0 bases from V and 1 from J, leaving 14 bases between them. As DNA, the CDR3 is TGCAGTGCTAGAGATCAGGCCGGGGGGCGCACAGATACGCAGTATTTT. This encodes CSARDQAGGRTDTQYF.

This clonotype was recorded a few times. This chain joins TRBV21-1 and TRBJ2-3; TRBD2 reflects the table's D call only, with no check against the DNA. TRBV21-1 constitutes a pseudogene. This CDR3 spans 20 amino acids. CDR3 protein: CASSKTPGSSGGAVTDTQYF. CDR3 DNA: TGTGCCAGCAGCAAAACCCCGGGGTCTAGCGGGGGGGCCGTCACAGATACGCAGTATTTT.

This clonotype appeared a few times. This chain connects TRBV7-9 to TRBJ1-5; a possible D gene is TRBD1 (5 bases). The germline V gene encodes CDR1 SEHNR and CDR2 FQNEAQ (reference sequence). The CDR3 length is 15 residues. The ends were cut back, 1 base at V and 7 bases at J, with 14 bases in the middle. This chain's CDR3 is CASSLGDSRYQPQHF. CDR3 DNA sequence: TGTGCCAGCAGCTTAGGCGACAGTCGGTACCAGCCCCAGCATTTT.

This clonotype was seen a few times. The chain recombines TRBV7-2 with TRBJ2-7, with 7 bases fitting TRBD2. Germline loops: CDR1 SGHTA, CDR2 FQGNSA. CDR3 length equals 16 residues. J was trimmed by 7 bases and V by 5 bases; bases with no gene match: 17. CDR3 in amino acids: CASSKVSGERSREQYF. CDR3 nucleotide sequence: TGTGCCAGCAGCAAAGTGAGCGGGGAGCGCTCGCGGGAGCAGTACTTC.

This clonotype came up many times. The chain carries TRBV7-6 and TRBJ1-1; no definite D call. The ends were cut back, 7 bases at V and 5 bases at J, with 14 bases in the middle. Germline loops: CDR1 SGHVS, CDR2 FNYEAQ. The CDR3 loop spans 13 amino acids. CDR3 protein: CASTTGVGTEAFF. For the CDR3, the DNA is TGTGCCAGCACCACGGGAGTGGGGACTGAAGCTTTCTTT.

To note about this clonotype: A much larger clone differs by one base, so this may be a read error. CDR3 nucleotides: TGTGCCAGCAGCTTGCGGGCACACTATGGCTACACCTTC. Protein product: CASSLRAHYGYTF. The chain uses TRBV7-9 and TRBJ1-2; no clear D. This CDR3 is 13 amino acids long. The V end was cut by 3 bases, the J end by 3 bases, with 8 bases between. Germline loops: CDR1 SEHNR, CDR2 FQNEAQ (reference sequence). Using reference TRBV7-9 and TRBJ1-2 for the parts outside the CDR3, the full variable domain is DTGVSQNPRHKITKRGQNVTFRCDPISEHNRLYWYRQTLGQGPEFLTYFQNEAQLEKSRLLSDRFSAERPKGSFSTLEIQRTEQGDSAMYLCASSLRAHYGYTFGSGTRLTVV.

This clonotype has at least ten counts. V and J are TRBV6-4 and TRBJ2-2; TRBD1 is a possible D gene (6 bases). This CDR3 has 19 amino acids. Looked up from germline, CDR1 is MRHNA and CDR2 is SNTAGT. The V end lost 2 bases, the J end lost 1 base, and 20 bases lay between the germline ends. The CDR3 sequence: CASSDRQFRTEQNTGELFF. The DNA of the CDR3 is TGTGCCAGCAGTGACCGACAATTCCGGACAGAACAGAACACCGGGGAGCTGTTTTTT.

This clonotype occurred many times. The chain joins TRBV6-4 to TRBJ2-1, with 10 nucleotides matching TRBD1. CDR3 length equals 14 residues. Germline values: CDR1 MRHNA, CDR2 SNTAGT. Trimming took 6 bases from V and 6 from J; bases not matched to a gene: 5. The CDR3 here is CASSGTGEGNEQFF. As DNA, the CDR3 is TGTGCCAGCAGCGGGACAGGGGAAGGCAATGAGCAGTTCTTC.

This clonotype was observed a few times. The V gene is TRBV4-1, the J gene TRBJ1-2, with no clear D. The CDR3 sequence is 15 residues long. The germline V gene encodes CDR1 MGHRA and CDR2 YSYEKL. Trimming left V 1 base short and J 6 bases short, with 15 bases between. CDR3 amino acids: CASSQGLLGPHGYTF. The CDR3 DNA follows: TGCGCCAGCAGCCAAGGCCTACTAGGACCGCATGGCTACACCTTC.

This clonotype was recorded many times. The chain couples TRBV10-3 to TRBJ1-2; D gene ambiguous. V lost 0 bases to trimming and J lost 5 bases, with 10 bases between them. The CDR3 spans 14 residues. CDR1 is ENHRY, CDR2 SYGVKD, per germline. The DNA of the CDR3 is TGTGCCATCAGTGAGTCGCCCGGCAGATATGGCTACACCTTC. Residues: CAISESPGRYGYTF.

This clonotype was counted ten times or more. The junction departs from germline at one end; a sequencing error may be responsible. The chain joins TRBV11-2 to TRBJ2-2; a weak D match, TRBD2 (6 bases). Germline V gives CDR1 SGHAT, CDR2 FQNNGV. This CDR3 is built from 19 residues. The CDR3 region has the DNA TGTGCCAGCAGCTTAGTTCGCGTGGGACTCGCCATAAACAGCGGGGAGCTGTTTTTT. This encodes CASSLVRVGLAINSGELFF.